The following is a T cell receptor beta chain sequence with its context. Its target is not known. This specimen comes from a study of shared clonotypes between healthy human individuals. Study in general: Every donor yielded three CD4 naive, three CD4 memory, two CD8 naive and one CD8 memory plate.

Sequenced by immunoSEQ multiplex PCR; TCRdb stores in-frame clones only, minus some. This table has around 2.1 million clones, around 93% appearing once. Positively selected for CCR7, the CD45RO-negative cells used as naive CD8 cells excluded terminally differentiated effector memory CD45RA+ cells. Study-level points and caveats: It was the non-shared clonotypes that had lower generation probabilities than clonotypes shared by all four donors. Around 5% of naive CD4 clonotypes were common to a few donors.

CDR3 length: 16 amino acids. With 3 bases clipped from V and 2 bases from J, the junction kept 6 bases outside the gene matches. Germline CDR1 reads SEHNR; CDR2 reads FQNEAQ (reference sequence). The source material was naive CD8+ T cells from PBMCs. This TCR came from a young man in good health. Some clones in this sample may be carry-over from other donors' samples. The chain couples TRBV7-9 to TRBJ2-2; 7 bases align to TRBD1. The CDR3 protein is CASSFGQETNTGELFF. CDR3 nucleotide sequence: TGTGCCAGCAGCTTTGGACAGGAGACCAACACCGGGGAGCTGTTTTTT.